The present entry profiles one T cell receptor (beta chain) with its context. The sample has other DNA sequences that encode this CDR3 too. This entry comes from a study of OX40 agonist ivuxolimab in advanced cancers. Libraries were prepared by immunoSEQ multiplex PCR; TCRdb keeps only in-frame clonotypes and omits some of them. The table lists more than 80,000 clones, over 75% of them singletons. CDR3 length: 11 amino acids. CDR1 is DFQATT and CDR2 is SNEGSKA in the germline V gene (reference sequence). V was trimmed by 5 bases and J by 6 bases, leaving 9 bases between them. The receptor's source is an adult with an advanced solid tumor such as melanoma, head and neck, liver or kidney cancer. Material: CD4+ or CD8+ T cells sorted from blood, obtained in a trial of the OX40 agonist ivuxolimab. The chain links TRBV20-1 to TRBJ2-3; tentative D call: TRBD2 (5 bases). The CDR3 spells CSARPGDTQYF. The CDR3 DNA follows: TGCAGTGCTCGACCGGGGGATACGCAGTATTTT.